A single sample is the source of the 23 T cell receptor beta chains below, sequenced in a study of shared clonotypes between healthy human individuals. TCRdb's table, derived via immunoSEQ multiplex PCR, lists solely in-frame clones and lacks some. The table records around 2.5 million clones, roughly 93% of them present only once. What was sequenced was naive CD4+ T cells from PBMCs. The subset is: CD45RA+ positively selected. These receptors were taken from a young man in good health. Some clones in this sample may be carry-over from other donors' samples.

The V call is TRBV5-1, the J call TRBJ2-7; D is perhaps TRBD1 (6 bases). Germline values: CDR1 SGHRS, CDR2 YFSETQ. The CDR3 runs 16 residues. V was shortened by 0 bases and J by 3 bases, with 16 bases between the two germline ends. The CDR3 region is CASSLGGIGQLYEQYF. CDR3 coding DNA: TGCGCCAGCAGCTTGGGAGGTATTGGACAGCTCTACGAGCAGTACTTC.

This chain connects TRBV30 to TRBJ1-2, with 7 bases matching TRBD1. The germline gives CDR1 GTSNPN, CDR2 SVGIG (reference sequence). CDR3 size: 14 residues. Trimming at V came to 1 base and at J to 3 bases, leaving 5 bases not matched to a gene. CDR3 bases: TGTGCCTGGAGTGAAGGGGGCATACACTATGGCTACACCTTC. This sequence encodes CAWSEGGIHYGYTF.

J is TRBJ1-6 and V is TRBV5-1, with 10 bases identical to TRBD1. The CDR3 is made up of 15 amino acids. Trimming took 7 bases from V and 8 from J; bases not matched to a gene: 9. CDR1 and CDR2 from the germline V gene are SGHRS and YFSETQ. The CDR3 here is CASGLRGTGDSPLHF. CDR3 coding DNA: TGCGCCAGCGGCCTTCGGGGGACAGGGGATTCACCCCTCCACTTT. Combining the CDR3 with reference TRBV5-1 and TRBJ1-6 gives the whole variable domain KAGVTQTPRYLIKTRGQQVTLSCSPISGHRSVSWYQQTPGQGLQFLFEYFSETQRNKGNFPGRFSGRQFSNSRSEMNVSTLELGDSALYLCASGLRGTGDSPLHFGNGTRLTVT.

The chain has TRBV19 and TRBJ2-1; TRBD1 might be the D (6 bases). The germline V and J ends were trimmed by 3 bases and 2 bases, with 14 bases remaining between them. The CDR3 is made up of 16 amino acids. Germline CDR1 reads LNHDA; CDR2 reads SQIVND (reference sequence). CDR3 in amino acids: CASSIGGTPAYNEQFF. For the CDR3, the DNA is TGTGCCAGTAGTATTGGTGGGACACCCGCCTACAATGAGCAGTTCTTC.

The chain has TRBV5-1 and TRBJ2-3, with 7 bases lining up with TRBD2. Germline V lookup: CDR1 SGHRS, CDR2 YFSETQ. With 4 bases clipped from V and 0 bases from J, the junction kept 17 bases outside the gene matches. This CDR3 has 19 amino acids. CDR3 bases: TGCGCCAGCAGCACACACCCGGCGGGGGACTACATTAGCACAGATACGCAGTATTTT. It encodes CASSTHPAGDYISTDTQYF.

This rearrangement joins TRBV7-2 to TRBJ2-2, with 11 bases matching TRBD2. Trimming at V came to 5 bases and at J to 6 bases, leaving 8 bases not matched to a gene. The length of the CDR3 is 16 residues. The V gene's germline CDR1 is SGHTA and CDR2 FQGNSA. The CDR3 here is CASSTRTSGSAGELFF. The DNA for the CDR3 is TGTGCCAGCAGCACCAGGACTAGCGGGTCAGCCGGGGAGCTGTTTTTT.

The chain employs TRBV6-5 and TRBJ1-1; D unclear. Germline lookup yields CDR1 MNHEY and CDR2 SVGAGI. V lost 2 bases and J 1 base, leaving 5 bases between the germline ends. The CDR3 length is 13 residues. Here the CDR3 reads CASSYLKNTEAFF. The CDR3, as DNA: TGTGCCAGCAGTTACCTCAAGAACACTGAAGCTTTCTTT.

This chain connects TRBV2 to TRBJ1-5; D gene uncertain. Per the germline V gene, CDR1 is SNHLY and CDR2 is FYNNEI. This CDR3 has 17 residues. V lost 6 bases and J lost 5, with 23 bases in between. Written as DNA, the CDR3 is TGTGCCAGCAGGGATAAGGTGGCGCCCCCCGAGCATCAGCCCCAGCATTTT. Its protein is CASRDKVAPPEHQPQHF.

V usage is TRBV18 and J usage is TRBJ1-5; D not resolved. Germline V gene sequence: CDR1 KGHSH, CDR2 LQKENI. The CDR3 consists of 12 residues. The germline V and J ends were trimmed by 6 bases and 4 bases, with 7 bases remaining between them. The CDR3 protein is CASSLGNQPQHF. CDR3 nucleotide sequence: TGTGCCAGCTCCCTCGGGAATCAGCCCCAGCATTTT.

The V call is TRBV6-5, the J call TRBJ1-2; perhaps TRBD1 as D (6 bases). V lost 2 bases and J 5 bases, leaving 9 bases between the germline ends. CDR1 MNHEY and CDR2 SVGAGI come from the germline V gene. The CDR3 runs to 13 residues. Here the CDR3 DNA reads TGTGCCAGCAGTTACGGACAGCGTTATGGCTACACCTTC. Encoded protein: CASSYGQRYGYTF.

The rearrangement joins TRBV7-2 to TRBJ2-1; tentatively, D is TRBD2 (5 bases). The CDR3 is 15 amino acids. From germline, CDR1 is SGHTA and CDR2 FQGNSA. Trimming stripped 2 bases from V and 4 bases from J, with 12 bases between. The CDR3 reads CASSLYSGRYNEQFF. In DNA form, the CDR3 reads TGTGCCAGCAGCTTATACAGCGGACGTTACAATGAGCAGTTCTTC. Drawing the rest from reference TRBV7-2 and TRBJ2-1, the complete variable domain is GAGVSQSPSNKVTEKGKDVELRCDPISGHTALYWYRQSLGQGLEFLIYFQGNSAPDKSGLPSDRFSAERTGGSVSTLTIQRTQQEDSAVYLCASSLYSGRYNEQFFGPGTRLTVL.

V and J are TRBV5-6 and TRBJ2-7; D is possibly TRBD1 (5 bases). Trimming removed 6 bases from V and 2 bases from J, with 15 bases in between. There are 14 residues in the CDR3. Germline lookup yields CDR1 SGHDT and CDR2 YYEEEE. In DNA, the CDR3 is TGTGCCAGCACCCCCGTGGGGCTTCCCTACGAGCAGTACTTC. Translated, it gives CASTPVGLPYEQYF.

The chain joins TRBV5-6 to TRBJ2-2; 11 bases align to TRBD2. V lost 0 bases, J lost 9 bases, and 1 base stayed unmatched. Germline lookup yields CDR1 SGHDT and CDR2 YYEEEE. This CDR3 is built from 14 residues. CDR3 protein: CASSLASGRRELFF. The CDR3 nucleotides are TGTGCCAGCAGCTTGGCTAGCGGGAGGAGGGAGCTGTTTTTT.

The chain uses TRBV19 and TRBJ2-3; the D gene could be TRBD1 or TRBD2 (5 bases each). The CDR3 has 13 residues. V lost 7 bases, J lost 11 bases, and 19 bases lay in between. Germline lookup yields CDR1 LNHDA and CDR2 SQIVND (reference sequence). DNA for the CDR3: TGTGCCAGTATGACGGGACCCTGGGGGAGGCAGTATTTT. It yields the protein CASMTGPWGRQYF.

The chain couples TRBV6-5 to TRBJ1-2; no clear D gene. Germline CDR1 and CDR2: MNHEY and SVGAGI. V dropped 6 bases and J dropped 5 bases, with 10 bases sitting between them. The CDR3 is 12 amino acids. The CDR3 DNA is TGTGCCAGCAGCTTAAACGGGTATGGCTACACCTTC. Amino acid sequence: CASSLNGYGYTF.

This sequence joins TRBV5-1 and TRBJ2-1; 15 nucleotides agree with TRBD2. CDR1 is SGHRS, CDR2 YFSETQ, per germline. Trimming cost V 4 bases and J 7 bases; bases outside gene matches: 6. This CDR3 has 16 residues. CDR3 protein: CASSGGLAGGANEQFF. In DNA form, the CDR3 reads TGCGCCAGCAGCGGGGGACTAGCGGGAGGTGCAAATGAGCAGTTCTTC.

The V and J genes are TRBV7-7 and TRBJ2-7; D might be TRBD1 or TRBD2, each matching 6 bases. CDR1 and CDR2 from the germline V gene are SSHAT and FNYEAQ (reference sequence). V was pared by 0 bases and J by 4 bases, with 13 bases between. CDR3 length equals 15 residues. CDR3 DNA: TGTGCCAGCAGCTTAGCGCCAGGAGGGGGGTACGAGCAGTACTTC. Translated, it gives CASSLAPGGGYEQYF.

The V and J genes are TRBV5-6 and TRBJ2-3; D is possibly TRBD1 (5 bases). The length of the CDR3 is 16 residues. V lost 0 bases, J lost 1 base, and 12 bases lay in between. Germline V gene data show CDR1 as SGHDT and CDR2 as YYEEEE. Written as DNA, the CDR3 is TGTGCCAGCAGCTTGGCCCAAGGGGCTGGCACAGATACGCAGTATTTT. Amino acid sequence: CASSLAQGAGTDTQYF.

Only one count was recorded for this clone. J is TRBJ2-6 and V is TRBV30; no reliable D call. CDR1 is GTSNPN and CDR2 is SVGIG in the germline V gene (reference sequence). The CDR3 sequence is 14 residues long. The CDR3 loop is CAFGKSSGANVLTF. The CDR3 region has the DNA TGTGCTTTTGGTAAAAGCTCTGGGGCCAACGTCCTGACTTTC.

This clone has a single count. The chain is built from TRBV15 and TRBJ2-7, with 10 nucleotides matching TRBD2. Per the germline V gene, CDR1 is LNHNV and CDR2 is YYDKDF (reference sequence). V lost 4 bases and J lost 4; bases outside the gene matches: 10. This CDR3 comprises 16 residues. The CDR3: CATSITSGDLSYEQYF. The CDR3 bases are TGTGCCACCAGCATTACTAGCGGGGATCTCTCATACGAGCAGTACTTC.

CDR3 loop: CASSKEGRDRDTQYF. DNA for the CDR3: TGTGCCAGCAGCAAAGAAGGGCGGGATAGGGATACGCAGTATTTT. J is TRBJ2-3 and V is TRBV21-1; TRBD2 reflects the table's D call only, with no check against the DNA. TRBV21-1 is a pseudogene segment. This CDR3 is 15 amino acids long.

V and J are TRBV28 and TRBJ1-3; 8 bases fit TRBD1. Germline lookup yields CDR1 MDHEN and CDR2 SYDVKM. The CDR3 covers 18 residues. V gave up 2 bases and J gave up 0 bases; unmatched junction bases: 9. The CDR3 DNA reads TGTGCCAGCAGTTTAGTCCAGGGGGCGACCCGCTCTGGAAACACCATATATTTT. Translated: CASSLVQGATRSGNTIYF. Combining the CDR3 with reference TRBV28 and TRBJ1-3 gives the whole variable domain DVKVTQSSRYLVKRTGEKVFLECVQDMDHENMFWYRQDPGLGLRLIYFSYDVKMKEKGDIPEGYSVSREKKERFSLILESASTNQTSMYLCASSLVQGATRSGNTIYFGEGSWLTVV.

This clone was detected only once. V is TRBV5-1 and J is TRBJ2-5; 7 bases agree with TRBD1. This CDR3 is built from 15 residues. CDR1 SGHRS and CDR2 YFSETQ come from the germline V gene. With 0 bases clipped from V and 3 bases from J, the junction kept 5 bases outside the gene matches. This CDR3 reads CASSLGSGGKETQYF. For the CDR3, the DNA is TGCGCCAGCAGCTTGGGGTCAGGGGGTAAAGAGACCCAGTACTTC.